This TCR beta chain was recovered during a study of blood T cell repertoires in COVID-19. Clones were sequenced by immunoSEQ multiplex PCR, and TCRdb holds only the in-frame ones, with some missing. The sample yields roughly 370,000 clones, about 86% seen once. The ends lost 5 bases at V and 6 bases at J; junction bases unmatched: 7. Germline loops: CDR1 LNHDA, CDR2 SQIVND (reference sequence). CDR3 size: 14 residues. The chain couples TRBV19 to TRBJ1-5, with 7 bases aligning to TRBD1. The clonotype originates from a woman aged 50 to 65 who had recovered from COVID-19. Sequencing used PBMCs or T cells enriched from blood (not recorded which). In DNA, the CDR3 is TGTGCCAGTAGTTGGGGACAGTACGGTCAGCCCCAGCATTTT. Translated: CASSWGQYGQPQHF.